This T cell receptor (beta chain) was identified during a study of cytomegalovirus exposure and HLA in healthy donors. Study summary: Earlier, some 170 million T cells were analyzed, and about 100 million unique TCR beta sequences were found among them.

Primers: 60 Vbeta forward and 13 Jbeta reverse. Some clones are missing from TCRdb's copy, which holds only in-frame ones; the method was immunoSEQ multiplex PCR. This table has just under 95,000 clones, roughly 86% appearing once. Germline lookup yields CDR1 SGHDT and CDR2 YYEEEE. The CDR3 has 15 amino acids. Trimming took 2 bases from V and 0 from J, leaving 12 bases between them. Sequencing used PBMCs. The rearrangement joins TRBV5-6 to TRBJ2-7, with D hard to call. The sequence was obtained from a woman aged 18 to 35 in good health and CMV-seropositive. The CDR3 DNA reads as TGTGCCAGCAGCTTTATTCAGGCAAGCTCCTACGAGCAGTACTTC. Its translation: CASSFIQASSYEQYF.